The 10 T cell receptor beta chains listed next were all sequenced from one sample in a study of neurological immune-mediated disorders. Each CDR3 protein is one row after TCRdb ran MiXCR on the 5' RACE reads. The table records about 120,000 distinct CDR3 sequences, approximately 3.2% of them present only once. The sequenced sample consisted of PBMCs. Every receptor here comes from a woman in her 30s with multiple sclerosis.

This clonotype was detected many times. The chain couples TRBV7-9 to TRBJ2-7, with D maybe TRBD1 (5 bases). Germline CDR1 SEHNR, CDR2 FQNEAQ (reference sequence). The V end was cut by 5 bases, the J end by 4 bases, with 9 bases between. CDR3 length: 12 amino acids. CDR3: CASSVQGYEQYF. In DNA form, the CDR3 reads TGTGCCAGCAGCGTCCAGGGTTACGAGCAGTACTTC.

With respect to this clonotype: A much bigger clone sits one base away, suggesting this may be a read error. The CDR3 spells CASSFSGVRENQYF. The DNA of the CDR3 is TGTGCCAGCAGTTTTTCGGGGGTGAGAGAGAACCAGTACTTC. V usage is TRBV12-3 or TRBV12-4 and J usage is TRBJ2-5, with a weak D call TRBD2 (6 bases). This CDR3 comprises 14 residues.

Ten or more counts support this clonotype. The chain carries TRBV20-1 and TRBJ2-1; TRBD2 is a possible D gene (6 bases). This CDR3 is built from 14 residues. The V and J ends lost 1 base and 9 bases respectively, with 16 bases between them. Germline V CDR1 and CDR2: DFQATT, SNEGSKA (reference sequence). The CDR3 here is CSARGDSLSGEQFF. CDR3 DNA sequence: TGCAGTGCTAGAGGGGACTCGCTGTCGGGTGAGCAGTTCTTC.

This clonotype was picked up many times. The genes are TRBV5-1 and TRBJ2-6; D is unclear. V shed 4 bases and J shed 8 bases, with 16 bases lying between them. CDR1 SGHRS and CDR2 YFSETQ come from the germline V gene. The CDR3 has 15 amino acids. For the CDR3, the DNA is TGCGCCAGCAGCCCGGACCCCGACCCTCCCAACGTCCTGACTTTC. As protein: CASSPDPDPPNVLTF. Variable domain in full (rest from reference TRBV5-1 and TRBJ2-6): KAGVTQTPRYLIKTRGQQVTLSCSPISGHRSVSWYQQTPGQGLQFLFEYFSETQRNKGNFPGRFSGRQFSNSRSEMNVSTLELGDSALYLCASSPDPDPPNVLTFGAGSRLTVL.

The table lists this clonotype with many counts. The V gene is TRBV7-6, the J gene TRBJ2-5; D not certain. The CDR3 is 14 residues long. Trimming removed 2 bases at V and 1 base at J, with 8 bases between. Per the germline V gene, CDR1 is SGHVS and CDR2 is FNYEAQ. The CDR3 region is CASSLLGFQETQYF. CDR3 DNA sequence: TGTGCCAGCAGCTTACTGGGGTTCCAAGAGACCCAGTACTTC.

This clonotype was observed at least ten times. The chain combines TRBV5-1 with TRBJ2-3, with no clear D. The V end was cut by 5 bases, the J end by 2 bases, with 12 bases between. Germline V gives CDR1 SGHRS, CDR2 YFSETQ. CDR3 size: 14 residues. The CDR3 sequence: CASRKSGTTDTQYF. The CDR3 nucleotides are TGCGCCAGCAGGAAATCAGGCACCACAGATACGCAGTATTTT.

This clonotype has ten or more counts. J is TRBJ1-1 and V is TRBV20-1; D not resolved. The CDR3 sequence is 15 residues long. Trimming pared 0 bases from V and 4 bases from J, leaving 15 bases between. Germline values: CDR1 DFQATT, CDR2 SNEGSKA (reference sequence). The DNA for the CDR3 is TGCAGTGCTAGAGATCTCTGGGGAGGTAGCACTGAAGCTTTCTTT. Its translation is CSARDLWGGSTEAFF.

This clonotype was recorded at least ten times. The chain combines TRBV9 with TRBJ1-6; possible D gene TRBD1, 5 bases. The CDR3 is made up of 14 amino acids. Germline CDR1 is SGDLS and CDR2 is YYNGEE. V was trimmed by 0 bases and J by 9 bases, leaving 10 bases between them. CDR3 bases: TGTGCCAGCAGCGTAGCTGTTAGGGGTTCACCCCTCCACTTT. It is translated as CASSVAVRGSPLHF.

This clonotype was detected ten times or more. CDR3 in amino acids: CASSPRQGPNEQYF. CDR3 DNA sequence: TGTGCCAGCAGCCCCAGACAGGGACCAAACGAGCAGTACTTC. The rearrangement joins TRBV7-6 to TRBJ2-7; 7 positions match TRBD1. From germline, CDR1 is SGHVS and CDR2 FNYEAQ. V lost 5 bases and J lost 5; bases outside the gene matches: 9. The CDR3 totals 14 residues.

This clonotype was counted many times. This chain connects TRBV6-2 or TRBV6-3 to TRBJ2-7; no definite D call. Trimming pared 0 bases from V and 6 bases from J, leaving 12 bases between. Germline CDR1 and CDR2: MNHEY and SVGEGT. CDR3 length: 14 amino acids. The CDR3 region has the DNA TGTGCCAGCAGTTACTCGGGTATCATCCGCGAGCAGTACTTC. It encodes CASSYSGIIREQYF.